This T cell receptor (beta chain) was found in a study of cytomegalovirus exposure and HLA in healthy donors. Study outcomes and limitations: Reportedly, cytomegalovirus status was diagnosed with high sensitivity and specificity. Associated with cytomegalovirus, according to the listing, were 150 to 200 TCR beta chains.

Amplification used 60 Vbeta primers and 13 Jbeta primers. Profiled with immunoSEQ multiplex PCR; TCRdb holds only in-frame clones, not every one. The sample carries roughly 120,000 clones, around three quarters recorded once. The CDR3 runs to 14 residues. Germline V lookup: CDR1 SNHLY, CDR2 FYNNEI. Trimming shortened V by 6 bases and J by 7 bases, and 16 bases separated the two germline ends. On this clone: Its antigen is as yet unknown.

Donors were nominally healthy when sampled, though unrecorded immune exposures were likely. This rearrangement joins TRBV2 to TRBJ1-5; possibly TRBD1 for D (5 bases). This clonotype was obtained from a man aged 25-45 years in good health and CMV-seronegative. Sample: PBMCs. As DNA, the CDR3 is TGTGCCAGCAGACCGACGAACGGGGGACAGCCCCAGCATTTT. This gives the protein CASRPTNGGQPQHF.